This TCR beta chain was documented in a study of blood T cells in healthy people across ages. Across the study: Capture by template switching was about one barcoded beta molecule per two T cells. Whole-study findings and limits: PBMCs went unsorted, and a conclusive naive versus antigen-experienced comparison was therefore prevented. Estimated diversity that came from one million T cells was considered an underestimate.

A note on this clonotype: Its cognate antigen is unknown.

Every participating donor contributed roughly 10 milliliters of peripheral blood through a draw. CDR1 and CDR2 from the germline V gene are DFQATT and SNEGSKA (reference sequence). CDR3 length: 14 amino acids. Trimming removed 6 bases at V and 12 bases at J, with 26 bases between. Primed by a sample-barcoded 5' primer and a J-beta primer mix, a second PCR proceeded for 7 to 11 cycles. A single record per CDR3 protein comes from TCRdb applying MiXCR to the 5' RACE reads. The sample records 1.5 million to 2 million distinct CDR3 sequences, 35% to 50% being singletons. The clonotype originates from a human donor in good health. Sequenced sample: blood. The V gene is TRBV20-1, the J gene TRBJ1-2; D uncertain. CDR3 DNA sequence: TGCAGTGCAGAGAGCCTTCAGAGCTGGGTTGATCACACCTTC. Amino acid sequence: CSAESLQSWVDHTF.